What follows are 2 T cell receptor beta chains derived from one specimen sequenced in a study of Ad26.COV2.S vaccination and SARS-CoV-2 variants. Assay: immunoSEQ multiplex PCR; the TCRdb copy retains only in-frame clones and omits some. The sample has about 350,000 clones, 80% to 90% seen once. Noted treatment: over 15 received Ad26.COV2.S at low or high dose, single or two shots; about 5 received placebo; per-sample allocation not given. Sample collection was performed on day 63 after the first vaccine or placebo injection. The input for sequencing was peripheral blood, taken in a trial of Ad26.COV2.S vaccine versus placebo. The receptor set was obtained from a person between 18 and 65 years old who received the Ad26.COV2.S COVID-19 vaccine or a placebo.

This chain uses TRBV5-4 with TRBJ1-1; 9 nucleotides align to TRBD1. CDR1 SGHNT and CDR2 YYREEE come from the germline V gene (reference sequence). The CDR3 runs 14 residues. V was pared by 5 bases and J by 4 bases, with 6 bases of the junction left unmatched. The CDR3 loop is CASRPQGARTEAFF. The CDR3 DNA reads TGTGCCAGCAGACCACAGGGGGCGCGCACTGAAGCTTTCTTT.

J is TRBJ2-2 and V is TRBV18; TRBD2 might be the D (7 bases). V lost 0 bases to trimming and J lost 8 bases, with 13 bases between them. Germline CDR1 KGHSH, CDR2 LQKENI. This CDR3 region has 15 residues. The CDR3 DNA reads TGTGCCAGCTCACCACCGGGGGGGCCTGAAGGGGAGCTGTTTTTT. Translated, it gives CASSPPGGPEGELFF. Using reference TRBV18 and TRBJ2-2 for the parts outside the CDR3, the full variable domain is NAGVMQNPRHLVRRRGQEARLRCSPMKGHSHVYWYRQLPEEGLKFMVYLQKENIIDESGMPKERFSAEFPKEGPSILRIQQVVRGDSAAYFCASSPPGGPEGELFFGEGSRLTVL.